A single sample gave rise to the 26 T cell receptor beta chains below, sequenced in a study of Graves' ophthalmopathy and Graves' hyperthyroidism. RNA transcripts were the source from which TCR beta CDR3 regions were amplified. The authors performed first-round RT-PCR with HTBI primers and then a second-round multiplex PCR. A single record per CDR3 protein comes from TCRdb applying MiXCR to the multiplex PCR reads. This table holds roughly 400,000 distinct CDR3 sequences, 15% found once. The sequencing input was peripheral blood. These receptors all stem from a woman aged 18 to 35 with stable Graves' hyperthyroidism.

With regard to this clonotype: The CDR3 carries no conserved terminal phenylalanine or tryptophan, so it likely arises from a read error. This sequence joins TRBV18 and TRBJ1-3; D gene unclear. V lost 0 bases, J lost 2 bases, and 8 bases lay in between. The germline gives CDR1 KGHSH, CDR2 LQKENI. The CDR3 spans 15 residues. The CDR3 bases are TGTGCCAGCTCACCACCCGGGTTCCCTGGAAACACCATATATGTT. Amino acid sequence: CASSPPGFPGNTIYV.

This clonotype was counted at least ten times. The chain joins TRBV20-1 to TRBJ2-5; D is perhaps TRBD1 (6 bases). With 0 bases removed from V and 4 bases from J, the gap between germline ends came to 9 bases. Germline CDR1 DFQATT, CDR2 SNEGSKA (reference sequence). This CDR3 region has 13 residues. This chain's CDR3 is CSARDRGTETQYF. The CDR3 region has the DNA TGCAGTGCTAGAGATAGGGGGACAGAGACCCAGTACTTC.

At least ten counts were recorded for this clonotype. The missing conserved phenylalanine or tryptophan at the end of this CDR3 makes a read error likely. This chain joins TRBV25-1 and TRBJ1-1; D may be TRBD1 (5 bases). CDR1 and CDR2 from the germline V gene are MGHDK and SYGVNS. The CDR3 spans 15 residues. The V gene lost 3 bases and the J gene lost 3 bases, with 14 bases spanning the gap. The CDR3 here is CASSDGRGTHTEAFS. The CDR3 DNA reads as TGTGCCAGCAGTGACGGGAGAGGGACTCACACTGAAGCTTTCTCT.

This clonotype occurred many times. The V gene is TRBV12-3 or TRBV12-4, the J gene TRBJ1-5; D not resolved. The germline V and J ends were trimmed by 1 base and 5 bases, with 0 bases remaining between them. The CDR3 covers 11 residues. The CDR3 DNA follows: TGTGCCAGCAGTTTAGATCAGCCCCAGCATTTT. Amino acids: CASSLDQPQHF.

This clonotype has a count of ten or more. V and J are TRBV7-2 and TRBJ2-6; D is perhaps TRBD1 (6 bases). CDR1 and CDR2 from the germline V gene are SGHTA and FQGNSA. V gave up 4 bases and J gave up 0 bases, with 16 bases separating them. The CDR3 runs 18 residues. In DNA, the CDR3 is TGTGCCAGCAGCTCCATCCGAGACAGGTTCTCTGGGGCCAACGTCCTGACTTTC. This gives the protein CASSSIRDRFSGANVLTF.

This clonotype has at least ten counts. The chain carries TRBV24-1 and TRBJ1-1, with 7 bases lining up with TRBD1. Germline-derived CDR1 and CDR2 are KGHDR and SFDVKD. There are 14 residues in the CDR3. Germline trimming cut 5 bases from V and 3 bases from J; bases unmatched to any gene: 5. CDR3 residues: CATSGRGRDTEAFF. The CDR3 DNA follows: TGTGCCACCAGTGGAAGGGGGCGAGACACTGAAGCTTTCTTT.

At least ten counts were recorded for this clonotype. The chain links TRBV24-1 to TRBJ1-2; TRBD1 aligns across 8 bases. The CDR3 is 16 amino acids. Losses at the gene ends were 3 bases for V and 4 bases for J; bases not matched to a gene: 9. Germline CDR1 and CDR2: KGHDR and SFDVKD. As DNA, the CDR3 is TGTGCCACCAGTGATGCCGGGACAGGAAGCCTCTATGGCTACACCTTC. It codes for CATSDAGTGSLYGYTF.

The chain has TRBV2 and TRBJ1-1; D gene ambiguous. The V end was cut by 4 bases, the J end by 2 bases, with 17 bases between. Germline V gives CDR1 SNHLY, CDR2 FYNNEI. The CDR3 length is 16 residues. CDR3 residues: CASSGVGKLINTEAFF. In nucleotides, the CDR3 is TGTGCCAGCAGTGGGGTCGGTAAACTCATCAACACTGAAGCTTTCTTT.

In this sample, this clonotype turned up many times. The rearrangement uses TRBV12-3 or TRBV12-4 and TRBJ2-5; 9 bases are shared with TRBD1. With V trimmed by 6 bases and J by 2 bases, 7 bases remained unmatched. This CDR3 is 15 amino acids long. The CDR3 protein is CASREGQGLQETQYF. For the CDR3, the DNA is TGTGCCAGCAGGGAGGGACAGGGCCTGCAAGAGACCCAGTACTTC.

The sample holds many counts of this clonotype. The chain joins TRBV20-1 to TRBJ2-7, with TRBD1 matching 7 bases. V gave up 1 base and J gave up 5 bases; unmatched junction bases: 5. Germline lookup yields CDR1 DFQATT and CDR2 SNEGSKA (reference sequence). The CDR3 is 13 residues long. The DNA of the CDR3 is TGCAGTGCTAGAGGACAGGGATCGGACGAGCAGTACTTC. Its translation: CSARGQGSDEQYF.

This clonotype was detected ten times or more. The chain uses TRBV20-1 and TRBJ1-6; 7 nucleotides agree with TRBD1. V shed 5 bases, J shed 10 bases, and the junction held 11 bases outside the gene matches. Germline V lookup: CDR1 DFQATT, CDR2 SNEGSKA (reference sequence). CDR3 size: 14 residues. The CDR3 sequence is CSAGSDREGSPLHF. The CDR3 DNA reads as TGCAGTGCTGGAAGTGACAGGGAGGGATCACCCCTCCACTTT.

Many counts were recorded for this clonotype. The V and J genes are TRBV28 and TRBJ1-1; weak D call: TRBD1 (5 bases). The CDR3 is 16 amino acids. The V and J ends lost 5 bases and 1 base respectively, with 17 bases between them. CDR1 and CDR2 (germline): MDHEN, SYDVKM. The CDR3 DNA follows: TGTGCCAGCAGTACCCCCACGGGACGTTCGAACACTGAAGCTTTCTTT. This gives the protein CASSTPTGRSNTEAFF.

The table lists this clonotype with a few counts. The CDR3 loop reads CLGSPLHF. The DNA for the CDR3 is TGCTTGGGGTCACCCCTCCACTTT. The rearrangement uses TRBV29-1 and TRBJ1-6, with unresolved D. This CDR3 has 8 residues. Germline assignment: CDR1 SQVTM and CDR2 ANQGSEA.

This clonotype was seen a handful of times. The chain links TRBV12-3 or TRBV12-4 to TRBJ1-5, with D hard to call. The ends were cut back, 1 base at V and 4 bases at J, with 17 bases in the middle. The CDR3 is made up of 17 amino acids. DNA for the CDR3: TGTGCCAGCAGTTTAGGAGTGGGCCTCGGAGGGAATCAGCCCCAGCATTTT. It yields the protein CASSLGVGLGGNQPQHF.

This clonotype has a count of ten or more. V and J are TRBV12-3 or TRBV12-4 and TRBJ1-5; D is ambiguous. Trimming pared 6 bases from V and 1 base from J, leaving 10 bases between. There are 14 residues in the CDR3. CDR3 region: CASSSPGSNQPQHF. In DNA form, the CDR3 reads TGTGCCAGCAGCTCCCCTGGCAGCAATCAGCCCCAGCATTTT.

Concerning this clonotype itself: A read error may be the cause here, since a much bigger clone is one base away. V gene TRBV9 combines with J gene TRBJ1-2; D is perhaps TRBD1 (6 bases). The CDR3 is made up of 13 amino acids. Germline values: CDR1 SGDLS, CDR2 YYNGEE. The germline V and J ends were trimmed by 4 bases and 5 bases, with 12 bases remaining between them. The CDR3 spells CASSTRQAYGYTF. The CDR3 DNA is TGTGCCAGCAGCACGAGACAGGCGTATGGCTACACCTTC. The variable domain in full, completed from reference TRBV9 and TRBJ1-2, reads DSGVTQTPKHLITATGQRVTLRCSPRSGDLSVYWYQQSLDQGLQFLIQYYNGEERAKGNILERFSAQQFPDLHSELNLSSLELGDSALYFCASSTRQAYGYTFGSGTRLTVV.

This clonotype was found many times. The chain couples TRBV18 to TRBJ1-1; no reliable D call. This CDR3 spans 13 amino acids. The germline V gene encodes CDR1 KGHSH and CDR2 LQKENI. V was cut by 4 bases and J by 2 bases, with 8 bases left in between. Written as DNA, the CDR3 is TGTGCCAGCTCACGCGGCGATAACACTGAAGCTTTCTTT. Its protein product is CASSRGDNTEAFF.

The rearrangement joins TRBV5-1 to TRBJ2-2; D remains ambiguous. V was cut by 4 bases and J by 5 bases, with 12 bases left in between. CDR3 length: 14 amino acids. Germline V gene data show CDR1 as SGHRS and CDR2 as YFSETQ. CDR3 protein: CASSRTTETGELFF. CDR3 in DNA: TGCGCCAGCAGCAGGACGACGGAGACCGGGGAGCTGTTTTTT.

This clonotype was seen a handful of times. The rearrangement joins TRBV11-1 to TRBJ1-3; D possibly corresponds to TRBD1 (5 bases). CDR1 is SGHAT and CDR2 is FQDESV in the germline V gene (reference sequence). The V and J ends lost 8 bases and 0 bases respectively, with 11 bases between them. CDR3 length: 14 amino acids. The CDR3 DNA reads TGTGCCAGCGGGGCCACAGACTCTGGAAACACCATATATTTT. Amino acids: CASGATDSGNTIYF.

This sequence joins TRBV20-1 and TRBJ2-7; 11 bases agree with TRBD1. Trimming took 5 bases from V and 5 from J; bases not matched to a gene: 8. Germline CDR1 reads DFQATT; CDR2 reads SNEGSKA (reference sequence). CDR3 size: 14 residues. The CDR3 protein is CSAEDRTGGDEQYF. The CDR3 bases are TGCAGTGCTGAGGACCGGACAGGGGGCGACGAGCAGTACTTC.

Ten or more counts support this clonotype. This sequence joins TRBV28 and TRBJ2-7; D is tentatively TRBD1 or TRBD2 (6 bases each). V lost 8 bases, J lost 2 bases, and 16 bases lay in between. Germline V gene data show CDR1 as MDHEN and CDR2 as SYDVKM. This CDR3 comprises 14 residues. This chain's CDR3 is CASRGWGAAYEQYF. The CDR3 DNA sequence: TGTGCCAGCCGCGGATGGGGGGCGGCCTACGAGCAGTACTTC.

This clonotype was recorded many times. CDR3 bases: TGTGCCAGCAGCTTAATTCGGCCAAGGCGACGTGATAGCAATCAGCCCCAGCATTTT. Protein sequence: CASSLIRPRRRDSNQPQHF. The chain has TRBV7-3 and TRBJ1-5; unclear D gene. CDR1 is SGHTA, CDR2 FQGTGA, per germline. There are 19 residues in the CDR3. Deletions cut 1 base from V and 0 bases from J, with 19 bases between.

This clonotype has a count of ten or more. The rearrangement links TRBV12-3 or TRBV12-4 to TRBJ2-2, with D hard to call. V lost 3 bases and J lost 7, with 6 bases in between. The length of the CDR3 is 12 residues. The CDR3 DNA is TGTGCCAGCAGTTTTGAGGTCGGGGAGCTGTTTTTT. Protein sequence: CASSFEVGELFF.

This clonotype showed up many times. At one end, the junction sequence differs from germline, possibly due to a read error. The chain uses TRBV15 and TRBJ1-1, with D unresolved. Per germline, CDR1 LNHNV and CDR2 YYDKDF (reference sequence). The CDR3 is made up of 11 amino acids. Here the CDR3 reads CATSTGSMALF. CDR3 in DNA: TGTGCCACCAGCACCGGGAGTATGGCCCTCTTT.

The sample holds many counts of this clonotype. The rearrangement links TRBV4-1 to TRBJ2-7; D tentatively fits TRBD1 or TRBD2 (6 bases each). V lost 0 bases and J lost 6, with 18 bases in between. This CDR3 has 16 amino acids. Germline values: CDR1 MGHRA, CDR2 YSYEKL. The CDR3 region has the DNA TGCGCCAGCAGCCAAGATGAGTGGGGGGCTAGGCGCGAGCAGTACTTC. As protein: CASSQDEWGARREQYF.

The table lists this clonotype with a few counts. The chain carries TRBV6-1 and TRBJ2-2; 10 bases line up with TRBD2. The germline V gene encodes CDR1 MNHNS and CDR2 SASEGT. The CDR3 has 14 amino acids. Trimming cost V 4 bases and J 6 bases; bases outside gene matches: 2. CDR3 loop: CASSASGGAGELFF. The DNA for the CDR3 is TGTGCCAGCAGTGCCAGCGGGGGGGCCGGGGAGCTGTTTTTT.